A selection of T cell receptor beta chains follows, all from one sample in a study of CD8 T cells in Susac syndrome. TCRdb called the immunoSEQ multiplex PCR reads again in MiXCR, with one record for every CDR3 protein. The repertoire holds about 200,000 distinct CDR3 sequences, about 95% seen once, with 0.08% to 0.11% in the top ten. The sample taken for sequencing was CD4+ T cells from PBMCs. These TCRs come from a human donor in good health. CDR3s include the opening cysteine and the closing phenylalanine or tryptophan. The order of the fields is clone size, J gene, D gene, V gene, CDR3 DNA, CDR3 protein. D genes are given only for firm matches. Clone sizes are given selectively: once, few, many, or a class where the clone is expanded.

size: -
J: TRBJ2-7
D: TRBD1
V: TRBV7-9
DNA: TGTGCCAGCAACCCAGGGTCGGGACAGGGCTACGAGCAGTACTTC
CDR3: CASNPGSGQGYEQYF

size: -
J: TRBJ1-1
D: -
V: TRBV5-4
DNA: TGTGCCAGCAGCAAGCAGGAGGCGAACACTGAAGCTTTCTTT
CDR3: CASSKQEANTEAFF

size: -
J: TRBJ1-4
D: -
V: TRBV7-9
DNA: TGTGCCGCCAGGAGGCAGAACGATGAAAAACTGTTTTTT
CDR3: CAARRQNDEKLFF

size: -
J: TRBJ1-2
D: -
V: TRBV15
DNA: TGTGCCACCAGCGGAACAGGAATCTATGGCTACACCTTC
CDR3: CATSGTGIYGYTF

size: -
J: TRBJ2-3
D: -
V: TRBV7-9
DNA: TGTGCCAGCAGTGGGGGGCTTAAAGGGGATACGCAGTATTTT
CDR3: CASSGGLKGDTQYF

size: few
J: TRBJ1-1
D: -
V: TRBV27
DNA: TGTGCCAGCAGTTTGCCTGGGAACACTGAAGCTTTCTTT
CDR3: CASSLPGNTEAFF

size: once
J: TRBJ2-3
D: TRBD1
V: TRBV28
DNA: TGTGCCAGCAGCCCAGACAGGGCGCCCACAGATACGCAGTATTTT
CDR3: CASSPDRAPTDTQYF

size: -
J: TRBJ2-3
D: -
V: TRBV9
DNA: TGTGCCAGCGCGCAAAGCACAGATACGCAGTATTTT
CDR3: CASAQSTDTQYF

size: few
J: TRBJ2-1
D: -
V: TRBV3-1
DNA: TGTGCCAGCAGCCCCCCCGGAGGGTCCTACAATGAGCAGTTCTTC
CDR3: CASSPPGGSYNEQFF

size: -
J: TRBJ2-2
D: TRBD2
V: TRBV3-1
DNA: TGTGCCAGCAGCGAAGGACTAGCAGGCACCGGGGAGCTGTTTTTT
CDR3: CASSEGLAGTGELFF

size: -
J: TRBJ2-7
D: TRBD1
V: TRBV20-1
DNA: TGCAGTGCTGGGAGGACAGGGGGTCGTGGGCAGTACTTC
CDR3: CSAGRTGGRGQYF

size: -
J: TRBJ1-2
D: -
V: TRBV5-6
DNA: TGTGCCAGCAGCTTGTTTACGGGCTACACCTTC
CDR3: CASSLFTGYTF

size: -
J: TRBJ2-2
D: -
V: TRBV2
DNA: TGTGCCAGCAGTGCAACAGGGCCCGGGGAGCTGTTTTTT
CDR3: CASSATGPGELFF

size: -
J: TRBJ1-5
D: -
V: TRBV12-3/TRBV12-4
DNA: TGTGCCAGCAGTCCACACGAGGGCAATCAGCCCCAGCATTTT
CDR3: CASSPHEGNQPQHF

size: -
J: TRBJ2-5
D: TRBD1
V: TRBV10-3
DNA: TGTGCCATCAGAGTGACAGGGTCGGGACAAGAGACCCAGTACTTC
CDR3: CAIRVTGSGQETQYF

size: once
J: TRBJ2-5
D: -
V: TRBV2
DNA: TGTGCCAGCAGTGACAATTTCGAGACCCAGTACTTC
CDR3: CASSDNFETQYF

size: -
J: TRBJ2-3
D: -
V: TRBV5-1
DNA: TGCGCCAGCAGCGAGGAGACTGGCGAATTTACGCAGTATTTT
CDR3: CASSEETGEFTQYF

size: -
J: TRBJ2-7
D: -
V: TRBV3-1
DNA: TGTGCCAGCAGCCACGGCGGAGCCTACGAGCAGTACTTC
CDR3: CASSHGGAYEQYF

size: few
J: TRBJ1-5
D: -
V: TRBV27
DNA: TGTGCCAGCAGTTTAGGAGGGGGAGGTAATCAGCCCCAGCATTTT
CDR3: CASSLGGGGNQPQHF

size: -
J: TRBJ2-3
D: TRBD1
V: TRBV29-1
DNA: TGCAGCGTCGCGGGACAGGGGGTTGGGTTCACAGATACGCAGTATTTT
CDR3: CSVAGQGVGFTDTQYF

size: -
J: TRBJ1-2
D: TRBD1
V: TRBV29-1
DNA: TGCAGCGTTCAGGGGGAGAGCTATGGCTACACCTTC
CDR3: CSVQGESYGYTF

size: -
J: TRBJ2-5
D: -
V: TRBV5-4
DNA: TGTGCCAGCAGCTTAACCCGGCAGGGAGGCTTGGAGACCCAGTACTTC
CDR3: CASSLTRQGGLETQYF

size: -
J: TRBJ2-1
D: -
V: TRBV27
DNA: TGTGCCAGCAGTTTATGGGGGAGGAGGATCAATGAGCAGTTCTTC
CDR3: CASSLWGRRINEQFF

size: -
J: TRBJ2-1
D: TRBD2
V: TRBV29-1
DNA: TGCAGCGCCGATGGCGGGGGGCTTAGGGAGCAGTTCTTC
CDR3: CSADGGGLREQFF

size: once
J: TRBJ1-2
D: TRBD1
V: TRBV6-5
DNA: TGTGCCAGCAGGGGACAGGAGCACACTAACTATGGCTACACCTTC
CDR3: CASRGQEHTNYGYTF

size: -
J: TRBJ2-2
D: -
V: TRBV6-5
DNA: TGTGCCAGCAAAGGGGTCGGAGGGGGAACCGGGGAGCTGTTTTTT
CDR3: CASKGVGGGTGELFF